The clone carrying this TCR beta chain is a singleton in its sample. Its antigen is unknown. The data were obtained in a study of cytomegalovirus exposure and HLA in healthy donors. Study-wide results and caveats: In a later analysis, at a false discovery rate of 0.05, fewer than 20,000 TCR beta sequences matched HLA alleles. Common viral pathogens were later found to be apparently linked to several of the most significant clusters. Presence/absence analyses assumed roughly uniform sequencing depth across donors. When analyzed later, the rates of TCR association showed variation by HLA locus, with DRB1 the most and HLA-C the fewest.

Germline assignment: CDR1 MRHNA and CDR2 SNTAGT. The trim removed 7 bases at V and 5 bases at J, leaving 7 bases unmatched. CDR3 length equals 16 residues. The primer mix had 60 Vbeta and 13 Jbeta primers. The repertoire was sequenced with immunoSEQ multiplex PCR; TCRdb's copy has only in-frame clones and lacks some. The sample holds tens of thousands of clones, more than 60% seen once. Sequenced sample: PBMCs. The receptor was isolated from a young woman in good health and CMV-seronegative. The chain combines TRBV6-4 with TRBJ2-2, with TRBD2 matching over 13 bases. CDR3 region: CASIGLAGADTGELFF. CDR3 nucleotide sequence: TGTGCCAGCATTGGACTAGCGGGAGCAGATACCGGGGAGCTGTTTTTT.